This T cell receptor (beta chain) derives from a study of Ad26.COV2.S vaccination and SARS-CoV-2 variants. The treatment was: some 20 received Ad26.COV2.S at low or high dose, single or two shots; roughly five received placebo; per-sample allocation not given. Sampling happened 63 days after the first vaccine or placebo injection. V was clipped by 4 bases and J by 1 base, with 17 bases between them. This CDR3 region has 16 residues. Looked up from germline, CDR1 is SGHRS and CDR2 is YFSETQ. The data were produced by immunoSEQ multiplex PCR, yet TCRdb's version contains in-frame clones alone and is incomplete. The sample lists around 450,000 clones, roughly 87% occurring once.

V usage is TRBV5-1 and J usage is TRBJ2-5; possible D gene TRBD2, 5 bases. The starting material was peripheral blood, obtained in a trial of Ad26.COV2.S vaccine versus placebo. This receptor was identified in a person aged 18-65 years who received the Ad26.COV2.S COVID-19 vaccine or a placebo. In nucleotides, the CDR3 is TGCGCCAGCAGCCTCTCGCGGGCGCGGTCCCAAGAGACCCAGTACTTC. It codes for CASSLSRARSQETQYF.